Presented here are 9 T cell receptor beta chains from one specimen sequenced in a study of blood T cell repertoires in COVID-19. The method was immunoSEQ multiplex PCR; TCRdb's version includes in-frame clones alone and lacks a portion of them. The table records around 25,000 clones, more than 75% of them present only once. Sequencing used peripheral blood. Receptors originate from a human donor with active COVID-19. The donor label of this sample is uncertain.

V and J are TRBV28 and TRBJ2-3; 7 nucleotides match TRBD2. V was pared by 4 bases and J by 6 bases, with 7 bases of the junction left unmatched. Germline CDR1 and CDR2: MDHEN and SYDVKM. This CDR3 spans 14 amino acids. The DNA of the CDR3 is TGTGCCAGCAGTTCGGTCCAGGGAGGGGATACGCAGTATTTT. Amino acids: CASSSVQGGDTQYF.

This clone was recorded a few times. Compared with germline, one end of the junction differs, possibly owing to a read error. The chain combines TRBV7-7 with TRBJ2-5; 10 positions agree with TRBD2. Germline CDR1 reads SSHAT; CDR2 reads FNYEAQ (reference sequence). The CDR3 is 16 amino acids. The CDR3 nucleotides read TGTGCTAGCAGCTTAGGGTCTAGCGGGAGCCAAGAGACCCAGTACTTC. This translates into CASSLGSSGSQETQYF.

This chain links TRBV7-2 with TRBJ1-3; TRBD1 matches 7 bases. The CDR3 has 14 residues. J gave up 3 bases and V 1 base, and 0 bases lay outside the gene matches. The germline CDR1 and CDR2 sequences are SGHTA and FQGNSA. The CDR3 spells CASSLGQGGNTIYF. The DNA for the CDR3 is TGTGCCAGCAGCTTAGGACAGGGTGGAAACACCATATATTTT.

The CDR3 DNA sequence: TGTGCCAGCAGCGTACAGATTTCAGCCAAAAACATTCAGTACTTC. Residues: CASSVQISAKNIQYF. J is TRBJ2-4 and V is TRBV5-5; D is unclear. V lost 4 bases to trimming and J lost 0 bases, with 11 bases between them. The CDR3 consists of 15 residues. Germline V gives CDR1 SGHKS, CDR2 YYEKEE (reference sequence).

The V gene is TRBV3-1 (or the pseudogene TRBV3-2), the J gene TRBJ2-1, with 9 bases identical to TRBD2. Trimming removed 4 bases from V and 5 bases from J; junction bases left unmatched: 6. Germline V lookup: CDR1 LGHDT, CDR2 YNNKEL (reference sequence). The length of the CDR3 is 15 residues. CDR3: CASSRGLAGHNEQFF. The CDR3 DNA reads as TGTGCCAGCAGCCGAGGGCTAGCGGGGCACAATGAGCAGTTCTTC.

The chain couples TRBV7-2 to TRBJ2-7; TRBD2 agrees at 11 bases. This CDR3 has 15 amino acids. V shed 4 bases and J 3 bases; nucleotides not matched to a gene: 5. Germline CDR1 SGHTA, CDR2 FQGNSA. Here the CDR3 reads CASSSYTSGSYEQYF. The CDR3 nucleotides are TGTGCCAGCAGCTCTTATACTAGCGGGAGCTACGAGCAGTACTTC.

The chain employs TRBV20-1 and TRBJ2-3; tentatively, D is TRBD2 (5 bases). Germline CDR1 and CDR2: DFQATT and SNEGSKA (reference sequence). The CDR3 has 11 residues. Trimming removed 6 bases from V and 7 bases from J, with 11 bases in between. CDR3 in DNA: TGCAGTGCCTCGGACTCCTATACGCAGTATTTT. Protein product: CSASDSYTQYF.

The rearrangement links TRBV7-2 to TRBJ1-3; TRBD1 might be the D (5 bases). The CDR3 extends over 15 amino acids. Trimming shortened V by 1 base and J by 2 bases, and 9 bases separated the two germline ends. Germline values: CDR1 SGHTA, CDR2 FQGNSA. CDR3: CASSLGQGAGNTIYF. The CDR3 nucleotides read TGTGCCAGCAGCTTAGGGCAGGGTGCTGGAAACACCATATATTTT.

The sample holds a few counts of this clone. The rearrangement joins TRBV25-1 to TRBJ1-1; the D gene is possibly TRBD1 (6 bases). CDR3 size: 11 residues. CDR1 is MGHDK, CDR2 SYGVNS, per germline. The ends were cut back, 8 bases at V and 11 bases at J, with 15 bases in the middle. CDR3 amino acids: CASRTAVAAFF. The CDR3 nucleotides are TGTGCCAGCCGGACAGCAGTGGCTGCTTTCTTT.